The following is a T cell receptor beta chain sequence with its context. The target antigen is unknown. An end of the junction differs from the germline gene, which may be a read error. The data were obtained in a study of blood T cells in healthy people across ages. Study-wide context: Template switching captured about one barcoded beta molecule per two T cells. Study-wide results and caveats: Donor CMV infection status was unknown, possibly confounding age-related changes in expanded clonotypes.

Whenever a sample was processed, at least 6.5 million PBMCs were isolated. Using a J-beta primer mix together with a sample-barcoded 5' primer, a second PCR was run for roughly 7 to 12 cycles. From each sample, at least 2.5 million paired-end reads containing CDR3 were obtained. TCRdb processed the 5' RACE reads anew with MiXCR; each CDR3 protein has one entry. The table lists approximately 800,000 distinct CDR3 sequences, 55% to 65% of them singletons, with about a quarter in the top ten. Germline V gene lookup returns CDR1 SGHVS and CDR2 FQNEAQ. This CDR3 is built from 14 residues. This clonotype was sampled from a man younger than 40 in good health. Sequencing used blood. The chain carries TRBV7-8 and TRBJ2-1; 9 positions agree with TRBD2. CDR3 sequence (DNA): TGTGCCTGCAGCGCGAGCGGGGGGCGCAATGAGCAGTTCTTC. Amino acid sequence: CACSASGGRNEQFF.